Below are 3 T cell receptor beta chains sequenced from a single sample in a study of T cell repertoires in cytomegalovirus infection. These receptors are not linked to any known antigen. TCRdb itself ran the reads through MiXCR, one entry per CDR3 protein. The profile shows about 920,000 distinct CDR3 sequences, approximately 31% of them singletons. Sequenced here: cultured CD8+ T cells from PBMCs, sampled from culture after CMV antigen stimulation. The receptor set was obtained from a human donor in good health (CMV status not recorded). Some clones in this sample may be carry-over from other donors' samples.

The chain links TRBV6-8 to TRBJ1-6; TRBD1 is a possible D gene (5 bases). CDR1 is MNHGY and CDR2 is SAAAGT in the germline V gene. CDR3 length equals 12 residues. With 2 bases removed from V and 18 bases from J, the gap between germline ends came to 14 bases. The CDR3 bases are TGTGCCAGCAGTTACGAACCGCAGGGTCACCACTTT. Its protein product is CASSYEPQGHHF.

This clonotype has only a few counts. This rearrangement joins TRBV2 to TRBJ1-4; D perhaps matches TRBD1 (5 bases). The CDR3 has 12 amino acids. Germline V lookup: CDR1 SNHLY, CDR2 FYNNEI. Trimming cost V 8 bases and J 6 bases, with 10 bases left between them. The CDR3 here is CASLAGDEKLFF. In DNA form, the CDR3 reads TGTGCCAGCCTTGCGGGGGATGAAAAACTGTTTTTT.

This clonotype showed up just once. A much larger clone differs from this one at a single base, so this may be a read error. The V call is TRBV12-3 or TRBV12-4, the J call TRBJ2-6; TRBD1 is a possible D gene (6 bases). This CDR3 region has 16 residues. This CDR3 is CTSRQDFLSGANVLTF. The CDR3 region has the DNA TGTACCAGCAGACAGGACTTTCTCTCTGGGGCCAACGTCCTGACTTTC.